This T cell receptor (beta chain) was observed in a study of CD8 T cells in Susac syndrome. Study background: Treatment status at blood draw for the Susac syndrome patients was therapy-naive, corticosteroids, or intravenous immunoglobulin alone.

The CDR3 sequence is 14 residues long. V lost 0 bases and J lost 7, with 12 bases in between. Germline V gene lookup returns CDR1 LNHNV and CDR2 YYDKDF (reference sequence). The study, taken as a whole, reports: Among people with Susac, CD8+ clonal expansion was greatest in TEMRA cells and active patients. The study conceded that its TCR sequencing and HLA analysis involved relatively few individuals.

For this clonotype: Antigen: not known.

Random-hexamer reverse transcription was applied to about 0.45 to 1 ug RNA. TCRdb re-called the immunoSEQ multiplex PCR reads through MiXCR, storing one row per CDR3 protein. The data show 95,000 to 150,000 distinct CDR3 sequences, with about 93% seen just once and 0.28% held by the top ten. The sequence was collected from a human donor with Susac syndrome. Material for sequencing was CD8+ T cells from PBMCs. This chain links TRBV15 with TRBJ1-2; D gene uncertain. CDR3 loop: CATSRDHPGGGYTF. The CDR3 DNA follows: TGTGCCACCAGCAGAGATCACCCAGGCGGTGGCTACACCTTC.